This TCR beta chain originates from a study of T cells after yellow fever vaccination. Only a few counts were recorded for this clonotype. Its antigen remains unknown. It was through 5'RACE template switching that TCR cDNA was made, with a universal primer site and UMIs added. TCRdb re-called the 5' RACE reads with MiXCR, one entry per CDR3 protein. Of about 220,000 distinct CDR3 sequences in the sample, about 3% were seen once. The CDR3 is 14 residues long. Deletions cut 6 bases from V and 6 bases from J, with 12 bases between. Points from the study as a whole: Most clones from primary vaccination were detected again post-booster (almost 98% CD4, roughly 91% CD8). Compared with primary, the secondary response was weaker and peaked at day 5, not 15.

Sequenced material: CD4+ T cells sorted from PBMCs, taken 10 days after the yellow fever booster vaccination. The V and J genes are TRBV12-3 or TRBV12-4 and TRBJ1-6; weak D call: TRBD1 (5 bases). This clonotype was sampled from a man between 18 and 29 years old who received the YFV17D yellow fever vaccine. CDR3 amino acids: CASRPGGFNSPLHF. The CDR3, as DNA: TGTGCCAGCAGGCCGGGGGGGTTTAATTCACCCCTCCACTTT.